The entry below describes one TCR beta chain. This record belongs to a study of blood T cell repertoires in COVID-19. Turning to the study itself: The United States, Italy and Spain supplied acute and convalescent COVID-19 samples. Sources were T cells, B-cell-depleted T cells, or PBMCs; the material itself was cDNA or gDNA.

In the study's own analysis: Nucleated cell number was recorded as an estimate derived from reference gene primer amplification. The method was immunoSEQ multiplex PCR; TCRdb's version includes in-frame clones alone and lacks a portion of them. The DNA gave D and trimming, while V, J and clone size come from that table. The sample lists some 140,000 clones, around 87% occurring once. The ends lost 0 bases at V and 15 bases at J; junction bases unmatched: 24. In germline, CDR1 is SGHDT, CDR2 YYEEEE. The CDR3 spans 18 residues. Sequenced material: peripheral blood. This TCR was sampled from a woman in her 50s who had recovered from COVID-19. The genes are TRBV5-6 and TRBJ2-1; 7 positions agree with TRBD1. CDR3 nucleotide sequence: TGTGCCAGCAGCTTGGCCTTCAGGGGTGGGTTAGGGGGCCTGGTGAGGTTCTTC. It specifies CASSLAFRGGLGGLVRFF.